This T cell receptor (beta chain) was captured in a study of blood T cell repertoires in COVID-19. The V gene lost 10 bases and the J gene lost 0 bases, with 15 bases spanning the gap. The CDR3 runs to 14 residues. Germline assignment: CDR1 ENHRY and CDR2 SYGVKD. Many counts were recorded for this clone. The method was immunoSEQ multiplex PCR; TCRdb's version includes in-frame clones alone and lacks a portion of them. The repertoire holds 200,000 to 300,000 clones, 86% seen once, with over 9% in the top ten. Sequencing input: peripheral blood. The receptor was derived from a man older than 75 with acute or convalescent COVID-19. This chain joins TRBV10-3 and TRBJ1-1; D possibly corresponds to TRBD1 (6 bases). The CDR3 coding sequence is TGTGCCACCGGGGGGGGCGGCCTGAACACTGAAGCTTTCTTT. Its protein product is CATGGGGLNTEAFF.